These 19 T cell receptor beta chains were sequenced from one sample in a study of control samples from healthy donors and cancer patients. Repertoires were generated with immunoSEQ multiplex PCR, while TCRdb's copy carries only in-frame clones and drops some. The profile shows 140,000 to 150,000 clones, about 91% of them singletons. Input material: blood. The source of these receptors is a man aged 25 to 40 in good health.

The chain uses TRBV5-1 and TRBJ1-6; the match to TRBD1 covers 8 bases. The germline gives CDR1 SGHRS, CDR2 YFSETQ. The trim removed 3 bases at V and 9 bases at J, leaving 8 bases unmatched. The CDR3 spans 15 residues. Here the CDR3 DNA reads TGCGCCAGCAGCTCGGAAGGGACAGGTGTTTCACCCCTCCACTTT. It translates to CASSSEGTGVSPLHF.

The chain is built from TRBV2 and TRBJ2-3, with D maybe TRBD2 (7 bases). Germline V lookup: CDR1 SNHLY, CDR2 FYNNEI. CDR3 size: 16 residues. Trimming stripped 6 bases from V and 5 bases from J, with 21 bases between. CDR3 region: CASRDMGGATVDTQYF. The CDR3 DNA sequence: TGTGCCAGCAGAGATATGGGGGGGGCGACTGTAGATACGCAGTATTTT.

The chain recombines TRBV5-1 with TRBJ1-4; D might be TRBD1 (5 bases). Looked up from germline, CDR1 is SGHRS and CDR2 is YFSETQ. The CDR3 covers 15 residues. V dropped 2 bases and J dropped 1 base, with 9 bases sitting between them. The CDR3 protein is CASSLPGGTNEKLFF. CDR3 DNA sequence: TGCGCCAGCAGCTTACCCGGGGGAACTAATGAAAAACTGTTTTTT.

The CDR3 spells CASSQDFPGVYGYTF. DNA for the CDR3: TGCGCCAGCAGCCAAGATTTTCCGGGGGTCTATGGCTACACCTTC. The rearrangement joins TRBV4-1 to TRBJ1-2, with TRBD1 as a possible D gene (5 bases). The CDR3 sequence is 15 residues long. The germline V gene has CDR1 MGHRA and CDR2 YSYEKL. Trimming took off 0 bases at V and 4 bases at J, with 12 bases between the two ends.

This chain joins TRBV11-2 and TRBJ2-3, with D perhaps TRBD1 or TRBD2 (6 bases each). Trimming left V 5 bases short and J 8 bases short, with 14 bases between. The CDR3 has 13 residues. Germline assignment: CDR1 SGHAT and CDR2 FQNNGV. CDR3 protein: CASSMGGVFTQYF. The CDR3 DNA is TGTGCCAGCAGCATGGGGGGCGTTTTTACGCAGTATTTT.

This clone has only one observation. V is TRBV27 and J is TRBJ2-7; D call uncertain. CDR1 and CDR2 from the germline V gene are MNHEY and SMNVEV (reference sequence). V was trimmed by 2 bases and J by 4 bases, leaving 9 bases between them. This CDR3 comprises 13 residues. This chain's CDR3 is CASSLRQSYEQYF. CDR3 coding DNA: TGTGCCAGCAGTTTACGCCAGTCGTACGAGCAGTACTTC.

This chain connects TRBV6-5 to TRBJ2-7; D is uncertain. The germline CDR1 and CDR2 sequences are MNHEY and SVGAGI. The CDR3 length is 14 residues. V was pared by 6 bases and J by 1 base, with 13 bases between. The CDR3 here is CASRQASDSYEQYF. The CDR3 coding sequence is TGTGCCAGCAGGCAAGCCAGCGATTCCTACGAGCAGTACTTC.

V gene TRBV15 combines with J gene TRBJ1-6, with D unresolved. The CDR3 sequence is 13 residues long. Germline lookup yields CDR1 LNHNV and CDR2 YYDKDF (reference sequence). V was trimmed by 4 bases and J by 9 bases, leaving 10 bases between them. The CDR3 loop reads CATSTGFSSPLHF. The DNA of the CDR3 is TGTGCCACCAGCACGGGCTTTAGTTCACCCCTCCACTTT.

V usage is TRBV27 and J usage is TRBJ1-4; the D gene is possibly TRBD1 (5 bases). Trimming took 3 bases from V and 7 from J, leaving 18 bases between them. The CDR3 loop spans 16 amino acids. Germline V gene sequence: CDR1 MNHEY, CDR2 SMNVEV (reference sequence). The CDR3 DNA sequence: TGTGCCAGCAGTTTCTTATCGGGGACGGGGGTTGAAAAACTGTTTTTT. Amino acid sequence: CASSFLSGTGVEKLFF.

The V call is TRBV30, the J call TRBJ1-5; maybe TRBD1 (5 bases). Between the trimmed V and J ends, which lost 3 bases and 2 bases, there was a span of 11 bases. The CDR3 has 14 amino acids. Per the germline V gene, CDR1 is GTSNPN and CDR2 is SVGIG (reference sequence). This chain's CDR3 is CAWSTGRGNQPQHF. The DNA of the CDR3 is TGTGCCTGGAGCACAGGTCGGGGCAATCAGCCCCAGCATTTT. Together with reference TRBV30 and TRBJ1-5, the CDR3 gives the full variable domain: SQTIHQWPATLVQPVGSPLSLECTVEGTSNPNLYWYRQAAGRGLQLLFYSVGIGQISSEVPQNLSASRPQDRQFILSSKKLLLSDSGFYLCAWSTGRGNQPQHFGDGTRLSIL.

V usage is TRBV7-2 and J usage is TRBJ1-4; possible D gene TRBD1, 6 bases. Germline lookup yields CDR1 SGHTA and CDR2 FQGNSA. V was cut by 1 base and J by 5 bases, with 11 bases left in between. The CDR3 runs to 15 residues. Here the CDR3 reads CASSLETGRNEKLFF. Written as DNA, the CDR3 is TGTGCCAGCAGCTTAGAAACAGGGAGGAATGAAAAACTGTTTTTT. The variable domain in full, completed from reference TRBV7-2 and TRBJ1-4, reads GAGVSQSPSNKVTEKGKDVELRCDPISGHTALYWYRQSLGQGLEFLIYFQGNSAPDKSGLPSDRFSAERTGGSVSTLTIQRTQQEDSAVYLCASSLETGRNEKLFFGSGTQLSVL.

This chain joins TRBV30 and TRBJ1-6; D gene uncertain. Germline V lookup: CDR1 GTSNPN, CDR2 SVGIG (reference sequence). The CDR3 is 14 amino acids. V dropped 2 bases and J dropped 4 bases, with 9 bases sitting between them. The CDR3 here is CAWSTKAYNSPLHF. The DNA of the CDR3 is TGTGCCTGGAGTACTAAGGCTTATAATTCACCCCTCCACTTT. Using reference TRBV30 and TRBJ1-6 for the parts outside the CDR3, the full variable domain is SQTIHQWPATLVQPVGSPLSLECTVEGTSNPNLYWYRQAAGRGLQLLFYSVGIGQISSEVPQNLSASRPQDRQFILSSKKLLLSDSGFYLCAWSTKAYNSPLHFGNGTRLTVT.

The chain links TRBV30 to TRBJ2-3; 10 nucleotides agree with TRBD2. This CDR3 has 19 residues. J gave up 2 bases and V 3 bases, and 17 bases lay outside the gene matches. The germline V gene has CDR1 GTSNPN and CDR2 SVGIG (reference sequence). Here the CDR3 DNA reads TGTGCCTGGAGCGTAAACTCCGGGCTAGCGGGGGTCTTCACAGATACGCAGTATTTT. It is translated as CAWSVNSGLAGVFTDTQYF. The whole variable domain, filled in from reference TRBV30 and TRBJ2-3, reads SQTIHQWPATLVQPVGSPLSLECTVEGTSNPNLYWYRQAAGRGLQLLFYSVGIGQISSEVPQNLSASRPQDRQFILSSKKLLLSDSGFYLCAWSVNSGLAGVFTDTQYFGPGTRLTVL.

V and J are TRBV5-4 and TRBJ1-3; TRBD1 agrees at 8 bases. Germline V gene sequence: CDR1 SGHNT, CDR2 YYREEE (reference sequence). The CDR3 covers 17 residues. V lost 4 bases, J lost 0 bases, and 9 bases stayed unmatched. CDR3 bases: TGTGCCAGCAGCGATCCGACAGGGGCCCACTCTGGAAACACCATATATTTT. It codes for CASSDPTGAHSGNTIYF.

The rearrangement links TRBV19 to TRBJ2-2, with D unclear. The CDR3 has 12 amino acids. Deletions cut 5 bases from V and 8 bases from J, with 9 bases between. CDR1 is LNHDA and CDR2 is SQIVND in the germline V gene (reference sequence). As DNA, the CDR3 is TGTGCCAGTAGTTGGTCGGAGGGGGAGCTGTTTTTT. Translated: CASSWSEGELFF.

The chain combines TRBV28 with TRBJ2-4, with 7 bases identical to TRBD1. The V and J ends lost 5 bases and 9 bases, in that order; junction bases with no gene match: 22. The CDR3 contains 18 residues. Germline values: CDR1 MDHEN, CDR2 SYDVKM. The CDR3 DNA reads as TGTGCCAGCAGTCCACTCGCATCACCGGGACAGCTCTATAGCATTCAGTACTTC. Protein sequence: CASSPLASPGQLYSIQYF. Full variable domain (remainder filled in from reference TRBV28 and TRBJ2-4): DVKVTQSSRYLVKRTGEKVFLECVQDMDHENMFWYRQDPGLGLRLIYFSYDVKMKEKGDIPEGYSVSREKKERFSLILESASTNQTSMYLCASSPLASPGQLYSIQYFGAGTRLSVL.

The chain recombines TRBV27 with TRBJ1-2; 8 positions agree with TRBD1. The CDR3 length is 12 residues. The V gene's germline CDR1 is MNHEY and CDR2 SMNVEV (reference sequence). Germline trimming cut 6 bases from V and 4 bases from J; bases unmatched to any gene: 1. The CDR3 spells CASRGQAYGYTF. As DNA, the CDR3 is TGTGCCAGCAGGGGACAGGCCTATGGCTACACCTTC.

The rearrangement links TRBV19 to TRBJ2-7; TRBD1 is a possible D gene (6 bases). The CDR3 is 12 amino acids. Germline values: CDR1 LNHDA, CDR2 SQIVND (reference sequence). Trimming took 5 bases from V and 3 from J, leaving 8 bases between them. Here the CDR3 DNA reads TGTGCCAGTAGTTTGACAGGCTACGAGCAGTACTTC. Translating it yields CASSLTGYEQYF.

V gene TRBV29-1 combines with J gene TRBJ1-2; TRBD1 agrees at 8 bases. V lost 3 bases to trimming and J lost 5 bases; unmatched junction nucleotides: 11. The germline V gene encodes CDR1 SQVTM and CDR2 ANQGSEA. This CDR3 contains 15 residues. The CDR3 protein is CSVDLGQGSRYGYTF. As DNA, the CDR3 is TGCAGCGTTGACCTAGGACAGGGAAGTCGGTATGGCTACACCTTC.